This TCR beta chain emerged from a study of T cell responses to AZD1222 COVID-19 vaccine. Looking at the study overall: Investigators merged groups given second doses at roughly 4 or roughly 12 weeks. The study's findings and limits: Most donors were white British and more were female, and clonal diversity was possibly underestimated.

Note on this clone: Its target is unknown.

The protocol was immunoSEQ multiplex PCR, while the TCRdb copy is restricted to in-frame clones and leaves out a portion. The repertoire holds roughly 120,000 clones, with 91% as singletons. The V gene's germline CDR1 is SGHRS and CDR2 YFSETQ. V lost 4 bases to trimming and J lost 2 bases, with 13 bases between them. The CDR3 sequence is 14 residues long. Source: peripheral blood, taken on day 0 of AZD1222 vaccination. The source of this sequence is an adult in good health. The chain joins TRBV5-1 to TRBJ2-7; D might be TRBD2 (6 bases). CDR3: CASSQSGPAYEQYF. CDR3 bases: TGCGCCAGCAGCCAGAGCGGGCCAGCCTACGAGCAGTACTTC. The whole variable domain, filled in from reference TRBV5-1 and TRBJ2-7, reads KAGVTQTPRYLIKTRGQQVTLSCSPISGHRSVSWYQQTPGQGLQFLFEYFSETQRNKGNFPGRFSGRQFSNSRSEMNVSTLELGDSALYLCASSQSGPAYEQYFGPGTRLTVT.